What follows describes a single TCR beta chain. TCRdb reprocessed the 5' RACE reads with MiXCR, giving one entry per CDR3 protein. The data hold about 80,000 distinct CDR3 sequences, with 9.5% to 15% observed a single time. The sample is drawn from a study of early T cells in non-severe SARS-CoV-2 infection. The CDR3 sequence is 14 residues long. Trimming took off 2 bases at V and 0 bases at J, with 8 bases between the two ends. The germline V gene has CDR1 SGHDT and CDR2 YYEEEE. The receptor was isolated from an adult who was a healthcare worker with PCR-confirmed SARS-CoV-2 infection or an uninfected control (not recorded which). The donor label of this sample is uncertain. This chain joins TRBV5-6 and TRBJ1-1, with unresolved D. Here the sequenced sample was whole blood, taken at baseline. The chain's CDR3 is CASSLGFMNTEAFF. The CDR3, as DNA: TGTGCCAGCAGCTTAGGCTTCATGAACACTGAAGCTTTCTTT.